This TCR beta chain was sequenced for a study of cytomegalovirus exposure and HLA in healthy donors. Whole-study context: The study's early data release held roughly 91 million unique TCRs from HLA-typed donors.

With V trimmed by 6 bases and J by 2 bases, 6 bases remained unmatched. This CDR3 is 17 amino acids long. Germline V lookup: CDR1 SGHVS, CDR2 FQNEAQ. Primers: 60 Vbeta forward and 13 Jbeta reverse. Profiled with immunoSEQ multiplex PCR; TCRdb holds only in-frame clones, not every one. The sample consists of 200,000 to 250,000 clones, 75% to 90% of them appearing once. V gene TRBV7-8 combines with J gene TRBJ2-1; TRBD2 agrees at 14 bases. This TCR derives from a woman aged 40-49 years in good health and CMV-seronegative. The sequenced sample was PBMCs. This chain's CDR3 is CASSATSGRATYNEQFF. CDR3 coding DNA: TGTGCCAGCAGTGCGACTAGCGGGAGGGCCACCTACAATGAGCAGTTCTTC.